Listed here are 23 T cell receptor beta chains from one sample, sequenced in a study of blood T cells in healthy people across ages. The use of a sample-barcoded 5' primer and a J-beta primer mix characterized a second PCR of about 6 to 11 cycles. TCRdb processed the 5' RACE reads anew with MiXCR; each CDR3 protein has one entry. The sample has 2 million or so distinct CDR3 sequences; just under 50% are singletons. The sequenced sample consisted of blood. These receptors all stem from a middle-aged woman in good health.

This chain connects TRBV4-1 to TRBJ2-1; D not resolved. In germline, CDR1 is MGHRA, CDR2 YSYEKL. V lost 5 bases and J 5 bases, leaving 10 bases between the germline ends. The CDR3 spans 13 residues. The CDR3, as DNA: TGCGCCAGCAGCAGGCAGCTCCACAATGAGCAGTTCTTC. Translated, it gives CASSRQLHNEQFF.

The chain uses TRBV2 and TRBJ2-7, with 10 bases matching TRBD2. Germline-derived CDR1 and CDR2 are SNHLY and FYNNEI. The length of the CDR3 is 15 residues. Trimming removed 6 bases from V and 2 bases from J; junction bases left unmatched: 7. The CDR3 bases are TGTGCCAGCAGCCCTCCAAGCGGGGGGGCCTACGAGCAGTACTTC. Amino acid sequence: CASSPPSGGAYEQYF.

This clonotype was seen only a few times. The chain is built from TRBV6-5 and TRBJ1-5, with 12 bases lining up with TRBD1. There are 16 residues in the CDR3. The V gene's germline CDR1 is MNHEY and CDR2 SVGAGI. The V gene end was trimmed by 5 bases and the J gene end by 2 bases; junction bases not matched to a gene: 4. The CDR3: CASSHRDRGRNQPQHF. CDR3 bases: TGTGCCAGCAGTCACCGGGACAGGGGGCGCAATCAGCCCCAGCATTTT.

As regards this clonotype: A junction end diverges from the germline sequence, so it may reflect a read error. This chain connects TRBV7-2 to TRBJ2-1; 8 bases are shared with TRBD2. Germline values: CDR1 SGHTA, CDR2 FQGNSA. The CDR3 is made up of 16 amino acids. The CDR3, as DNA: TGTGCCAGCAGCTTAACCCGCGGGGGGCCCTACAATGGGCAGTTCTTC. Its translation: CASSLTRGGPYNGQFF.

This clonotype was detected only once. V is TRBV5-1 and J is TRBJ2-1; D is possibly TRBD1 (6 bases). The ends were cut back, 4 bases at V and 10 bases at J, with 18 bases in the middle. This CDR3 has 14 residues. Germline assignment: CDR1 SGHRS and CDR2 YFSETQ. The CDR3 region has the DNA TGCGCCAGCAGCCCAGGGGACCCAGGTAGGGAGCAGTTCTTC. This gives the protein CASSPGDPGREQFF.

In DNA form, the CDR3 reads TGTGCCAGCAGTGACCAACTCCGGGGGACTGAAGCTTTCTTT. Translating gives CASSDQLRGTEAFF. The genes are TRBV25-1 and TRBJ1-1; perhaps TRBD1 as D (5 bases). The germline V and J ends were trimmed by 3 bases and 5 bases, with 13 bases remaining between them. The germline V gene has CDR1 MGHDK and CDR2 SYGVNS. This CDR3 has 14 amino acids.

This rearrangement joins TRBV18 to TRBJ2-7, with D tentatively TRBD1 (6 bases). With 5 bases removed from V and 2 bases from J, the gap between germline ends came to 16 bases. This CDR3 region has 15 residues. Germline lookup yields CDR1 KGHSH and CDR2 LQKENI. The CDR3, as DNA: TGTGCCAGCTCAGAGTTACAGGGAACCCCCTACGAGCAGTACTTC. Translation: CASSELQGTPYEQYF.

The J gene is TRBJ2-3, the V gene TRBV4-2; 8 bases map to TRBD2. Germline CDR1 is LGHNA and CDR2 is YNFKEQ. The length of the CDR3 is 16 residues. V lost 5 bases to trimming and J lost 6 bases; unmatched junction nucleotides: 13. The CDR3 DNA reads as TGTGCCAGCAGCGGGACTCGCGGGGGGACTGAGGATACGCAGTATTTT. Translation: CASSGTRGGTEDTQYF.

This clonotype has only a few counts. The CDR3 DNA is TGCGCCAGCAGCCAAGAGCCTGGAGGACAGGGTTTGTTTGGCTACACCTTC. This gives the protein CASSQEPGGQGLFGYTF. The V and J genes are TRBV4-1 and TRBJ1-2, with 8 bases aligning to TRBD1. CDR3 size: 17 residues. The germline gives CDR1 MGHRA, CDR2 YSYEKL. V shed 0 bases and J 7 bases; nucleotides not matched to a gene: 13.

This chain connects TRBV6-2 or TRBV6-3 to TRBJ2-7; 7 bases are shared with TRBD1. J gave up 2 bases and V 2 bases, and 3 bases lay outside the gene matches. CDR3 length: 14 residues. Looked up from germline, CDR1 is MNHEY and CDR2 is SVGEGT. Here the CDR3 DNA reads TGTGCCAGCAGTTACGGGGACAGAGCCTACGAGCAGTACTTC. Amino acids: CASSYGDRAYEQYF.

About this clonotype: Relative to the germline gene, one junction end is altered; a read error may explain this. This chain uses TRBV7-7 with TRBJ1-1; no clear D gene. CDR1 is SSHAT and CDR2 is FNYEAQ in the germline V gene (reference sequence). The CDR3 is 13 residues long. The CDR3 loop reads CASSLSGNTGAFF. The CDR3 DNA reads TGTGCTAGCAGCTTGTCCGGGAACACTGGAGCTTTCTTT. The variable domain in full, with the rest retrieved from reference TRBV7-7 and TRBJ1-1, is GAGVSQSPRYKVTKRGQDVTLRCDPISSHATLYWYQQALGQGPEFLTYFNYEAQPDKSGLPSDRFSAERPEGSISTLTIQRTEQRDSAMYRCASSLSGNTGAFFGQGTRLTVV.

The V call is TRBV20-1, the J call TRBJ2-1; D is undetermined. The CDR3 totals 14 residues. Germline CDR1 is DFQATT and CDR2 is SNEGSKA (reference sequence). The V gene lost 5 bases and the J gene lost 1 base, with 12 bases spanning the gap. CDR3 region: CSAEYPSSYNEQFF. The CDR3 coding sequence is TGCAGTGCTGAATACCCCTCATCCTACAATGAGCAGTTCTTC.

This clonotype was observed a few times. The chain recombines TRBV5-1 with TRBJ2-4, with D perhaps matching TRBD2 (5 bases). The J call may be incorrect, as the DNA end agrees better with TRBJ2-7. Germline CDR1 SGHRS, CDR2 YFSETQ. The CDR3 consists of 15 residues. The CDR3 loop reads CASSLGGRGRDEQYF. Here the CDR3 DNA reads TGCGCCAGCAGCTTGGGAGGCCGGGGTAGGGACGAGCAGTACTTC.

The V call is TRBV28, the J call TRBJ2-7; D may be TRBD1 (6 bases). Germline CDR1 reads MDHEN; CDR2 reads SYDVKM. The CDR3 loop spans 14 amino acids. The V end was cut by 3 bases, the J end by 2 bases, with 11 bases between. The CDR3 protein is CASSFDRPPYEQYF. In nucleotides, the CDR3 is TGTGCCAGCAGTTTTGACAGGCCGCCCTACGAGCAGTACTTC.

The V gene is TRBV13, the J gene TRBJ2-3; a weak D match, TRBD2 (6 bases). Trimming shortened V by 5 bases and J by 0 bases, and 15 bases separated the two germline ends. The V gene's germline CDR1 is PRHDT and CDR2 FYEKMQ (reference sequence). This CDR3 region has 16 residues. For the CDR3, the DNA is TGTGCCAGCAGCCCTCTTGGCGGGACTAGCACAGATACGCAGTATTTT. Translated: CASSPLGGTSTDTQYF.

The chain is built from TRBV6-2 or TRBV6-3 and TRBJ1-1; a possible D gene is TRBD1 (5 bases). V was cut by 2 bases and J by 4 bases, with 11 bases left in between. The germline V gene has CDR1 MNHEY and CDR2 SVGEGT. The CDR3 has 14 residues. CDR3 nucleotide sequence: TGTGCCAGCAGTTACGCGGGACTGAGCACTGAAGCTTTCTTT. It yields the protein CASSYAGLSTEAFF.

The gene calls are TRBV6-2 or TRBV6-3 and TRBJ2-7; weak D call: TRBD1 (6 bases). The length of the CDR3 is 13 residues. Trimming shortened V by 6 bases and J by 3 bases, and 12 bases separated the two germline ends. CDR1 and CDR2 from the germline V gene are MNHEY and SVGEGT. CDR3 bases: TGTGCCAGCAGACCCACAGGGATCTACGAGCAGTACTTC. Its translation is CASRPTGIYEQYF.

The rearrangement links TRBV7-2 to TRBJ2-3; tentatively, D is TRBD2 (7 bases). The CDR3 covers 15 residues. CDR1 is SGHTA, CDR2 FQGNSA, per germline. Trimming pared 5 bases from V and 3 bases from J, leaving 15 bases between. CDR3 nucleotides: TGTGCCAGCAGCGCCGCGGGGGCTTATACAGATACGCAGTATTTT. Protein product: CASSAAGAYTDTQYF.

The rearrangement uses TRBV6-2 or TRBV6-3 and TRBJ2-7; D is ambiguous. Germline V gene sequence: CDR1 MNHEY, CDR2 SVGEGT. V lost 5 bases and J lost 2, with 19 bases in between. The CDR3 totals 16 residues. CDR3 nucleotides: TGTGCCAGCAGTCCCTTAGATGGCAAGCAGACCTACGAGCAGTACTTC. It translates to CASSPLDGKQTYEQYF.

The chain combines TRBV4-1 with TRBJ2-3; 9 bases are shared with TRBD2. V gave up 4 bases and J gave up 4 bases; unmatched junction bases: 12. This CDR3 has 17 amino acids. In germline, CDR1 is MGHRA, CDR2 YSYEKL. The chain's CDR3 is CASSLLRAGGTPDTQYF. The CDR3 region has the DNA TGCGCCAGCAGCCTCCTCAGGGCGGGGGGGACCCCAGATACGCAGTATTTT.

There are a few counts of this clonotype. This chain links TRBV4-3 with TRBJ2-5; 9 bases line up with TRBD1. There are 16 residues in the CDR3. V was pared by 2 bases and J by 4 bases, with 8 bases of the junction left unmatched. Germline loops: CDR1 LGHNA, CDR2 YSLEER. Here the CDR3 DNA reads TGCGCCAGCAGCCAACACCGGACAGGGGCGGGAGAGACCCAGTACTTC. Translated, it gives CASSQHRTGAGETQYF.

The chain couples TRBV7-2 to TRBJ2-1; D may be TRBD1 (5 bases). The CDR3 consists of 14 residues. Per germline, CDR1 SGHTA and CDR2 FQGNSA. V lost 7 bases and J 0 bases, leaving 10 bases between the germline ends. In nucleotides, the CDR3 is TGTGCCAGCATCCAGGGTAACTCCTACAATGAGCAGTTCTTC. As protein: CASIQGNSYNEQFF. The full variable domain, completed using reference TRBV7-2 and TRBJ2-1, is GAGVSQSPSNKVTEKGKDVELRCDPISGHTALYWYRQSLGQGLEFLIYFQGNSAPDKSGLPSDRFSAERTGGSVSTLTIQRTQQEDSAVYLCASIQGNSYNEQFFGPGTRLTVL.

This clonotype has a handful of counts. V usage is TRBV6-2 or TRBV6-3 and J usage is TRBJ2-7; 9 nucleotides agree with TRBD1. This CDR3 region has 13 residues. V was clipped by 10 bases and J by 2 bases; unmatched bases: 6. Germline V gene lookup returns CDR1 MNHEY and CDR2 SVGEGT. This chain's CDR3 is CATLGTGTYEQYF. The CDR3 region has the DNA TGTGCCACCCTCGGGACAGGGACCTACGAGCAGTACTTC.